Sequencing of this TCR beta chain was carried out in a study of cytotoxic CD8 clonotypes in ibrutinib-treated CLL. Study information: Productive templates per sample averaged almost 260,000; productive rearrangements, just under 95,000.

Germline CDR1 and CDR2: SQVTM and ANQGSEA. There are 12 residues in the CDR3. The V and J ends lost 5 bases and 7 bases respectively, with 15 bases between them. This clone was counted between two and nine times. Its cognate antigen is unknown. Clones were sequenced by immunoSEQ multiplex PCR, and TCRdb holds only the in-frame ones, with some missing. The profile covers tens of thousands of clones, with approximately 52% appearing a single time and roughly 20% taken by the ten largest. Study-level results: Contraction or stability on treatment characterized the public clonotypes, which were uncommon.

Here the sequenced sample was PBMCs, taken after 24 months of ibrutinib treatment. The chain recombines TRBV29-1 with TRBJ2-7; maybe TRBD1 (7 bases). This clonotype originated in a human donor with chronic lymphocytic leukemia. The CDR3 DNA is TGCAGCGTTCAGGGGGGCGTGTCGGAGCAGTACTTC. Translated: CSVQGGVSEQYF.